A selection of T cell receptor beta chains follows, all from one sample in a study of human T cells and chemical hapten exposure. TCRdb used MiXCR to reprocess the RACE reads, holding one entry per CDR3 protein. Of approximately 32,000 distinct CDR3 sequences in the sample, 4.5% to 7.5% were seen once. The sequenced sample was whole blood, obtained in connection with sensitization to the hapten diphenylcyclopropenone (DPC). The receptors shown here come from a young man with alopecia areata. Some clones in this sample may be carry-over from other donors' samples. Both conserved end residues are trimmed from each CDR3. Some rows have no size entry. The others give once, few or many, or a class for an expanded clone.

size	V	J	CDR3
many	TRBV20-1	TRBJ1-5	SAESGPNQPQH
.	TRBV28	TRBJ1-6	ASRRGGSNSPLH
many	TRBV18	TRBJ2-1	ASSPNRGQGAPYNEQF
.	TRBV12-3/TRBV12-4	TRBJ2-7	ASRRTGSREQY
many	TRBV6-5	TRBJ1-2	ASSPRIGGGGYGYT
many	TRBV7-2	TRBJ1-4	ASKRTPGEKLF
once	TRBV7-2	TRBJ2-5	ASSSPGTAQETKY
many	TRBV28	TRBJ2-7	ASGVPSGRFYEQY
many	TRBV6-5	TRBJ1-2	ASRHRDRAVYGYT
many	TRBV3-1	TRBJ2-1	ASSQDRQGARNEQF
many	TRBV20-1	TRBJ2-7	SAPKSEQESSYEQY
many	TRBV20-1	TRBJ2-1	SASEQRGGRNEQF
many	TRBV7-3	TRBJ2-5	ASSLNWRETQY
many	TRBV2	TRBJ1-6	ASTKQGGLSPLH
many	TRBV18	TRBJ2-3	ASSPPQHTDTQY
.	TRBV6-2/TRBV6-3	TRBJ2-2	ASSYGAVNTGELF
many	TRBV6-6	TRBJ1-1	ASSYSVGQRVAEAF
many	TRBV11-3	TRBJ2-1	ASSLGLAGVYNEQF
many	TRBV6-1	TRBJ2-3	ARYSPSTDTQY
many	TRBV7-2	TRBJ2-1	ASSSRRLAAYNEQF
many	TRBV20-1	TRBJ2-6	SARDNTPASGANVLT
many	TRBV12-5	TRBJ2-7	ASGRLLAGGPEYYEQY
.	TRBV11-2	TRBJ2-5	ASSLEGGRETQY
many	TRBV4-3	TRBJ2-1	ASSHGTSGEYEQF
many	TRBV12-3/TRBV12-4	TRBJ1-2	ASSLGGHYGYT
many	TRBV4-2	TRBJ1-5	ASSPEEGGYSNQPQH
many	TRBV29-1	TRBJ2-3	SVVPLRSESPDTQY
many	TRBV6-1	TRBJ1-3	ASSETGTLGNTIY
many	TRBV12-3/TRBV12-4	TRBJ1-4	ASAGTGSATNEKLF
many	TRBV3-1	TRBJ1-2	ASTPPGQAYGYT
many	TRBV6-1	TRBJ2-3	ASSTTGTIGFLDTQY